The 22 T cell receptor beta chains in this list originate from one sample, sequenced in a study of T cell responses to AZD1222 COVID-19 vaccine. Libraries were prepared by immunoSEQ multiplex PCR; TCRdb keeps only in-frame clonotypes and omits some of them. The sample consists of 95,000 to 150,000 clones, more than 80% of them appearing once. The sequenced sample was peripheral blood, obtained on day 0 of AZD1222 vaccination. These receptor sequences come from an adult in good health.

The rearrangement joins TRBV19 to TRBJ1-2; D possibly corresponds to TRBD1 (6 bases). The CDR3 consists of 13 residues. Germline lookup yields CDR1 LNHDA and CDR2 SQIVND (reference sequence). V gave up 3 bases and J gave up 3 bases, with 8 bases separating them. CDR3 DNA sequence: TGTGCCAGTAGTATGAGGACAGACTATGGCTACACCTTC. This encodes CASSMRTDYGYTF.

The rearrangement joins TRBV27 to TRBJ2-7; D unclear. Trimming pared 8 bases from V and 2 bases from J, leaving 10 bases between. This CDR3 has 12 residues. The germline V gene encodes CDR1 MNHEY and CDR2 SMNVEV (reference sequence). CDR3 residues: CASAPGPYEQYF. CDR3 coding DNA: TGTGCCAGCGCCCCGGGCCCCTACGAGCAGTACTTC.

The genes are TRBV7-9 and TRBJ2-7, with no clear D. Deletions cut 5 bases from V and 4 bases from J, with 6 bases between. The CDR3 is 11 amino acids. Per germline, CDR1 SEHNR and CDR2 FQNEAQ (reference sequence). The CDR3 reads CASSTYYEQYF. The CDR3 nucleotides read TGTGCCAGCAGCACGTATTACGAGCAGTACTTC.

The chain carries TRBV6-5 and TRBJ1-5, with no clear D. This CDR3 contains 12 residues. In germline, CDR1 is MNHEY, CDR2 SVGAGI. Deletions cut 8 bases from V and 10 bases from J, with 15 bases between. This CDR3 is CASRHPRSPQHF. In DNA, the CDR3 is TGTGCCAGCCGTCACCCCCGCAGCCCCCAGCATTTT.

The chain recombines TRBV4-1 with TRBJ1-5; D unresolved. V was shortened by 1 base and J by 5 bases, with 3 bases between the two germline ends. The CDR3 covers 12 residues. Germline loops: CDR1 MGHRA, CDR2 YSYEKL. The CDR3 nucleotides are TGCGCCAGCAGCCAAGGCGATCAGCCCCAGCATTTT. It encodes CASSQGDQPQHF.

This clone came up once. The rearrangement links TRBV28 to TRBJ2-5; maybe TRBD2 (7 bases). The CDR3 has 15 residues. The germline gives CDR1 MDHEN, CDR2 SYDVKM. The ends were cut back, 6 bases at V and 6 bases at J, with 20 bases in the middle. The CDR3 loop is CASSPGGGQGKTQYF. The CDR3 DNA follows: TGTGCCAGCAGCCCTGGGGGGGGGCAGGGGAAGACCCAGTACTTC. The full variable domain, with the rest looked up from reference TRBV28 and TRBJ2-5, is DVKVTQSSRYLVKRTGEKVFLECVQDMDHENMFWYRQDPGLGLRLIYFSYDVKMKEKGDIPEGYSVSREKKERFSLILESASTNQTSMYLCASSPGGGQGKTQYFGPGTRLLVL.

The V and J genes are TRBV6-5 and TRBJ2-7; a possible D gene is TRBD1 (5 bases). This CDR3 is 13 amino acids long. Trimming left V 5 bases short and J 4 bases short, with 12 bases between. Germline V gene data show CDR1 as MNHEY and CDR2 as SVGAGI. The CDR3: CASSTYKGYEQYF. As DNA, the CDR3 is TGTGCCAGCAGTACCTACAAGGGGTACGAGCAGTACTTC.

This chain connects TRBV9 to TRBJ2-3, with D possibly TRBD2 on 5 matching bases. The CDR3 covers 16 residues. In germline, CDR1 is SGDLS, CDR2 YYNGEE. Trimming removed 0 bases from V and 0 bases from J, with 11 bases in between. The CDR3 coding sequence is TGTGCCAGCAGCGTAGGAGGGCGGGCTAGCACAGATACGCAGTATTTT. This sequence encodes CASSVGGRASTDTQYF.

This chain connects TRBV28 to TRBJ2-4; possibly TRBD2 for D (6 bases). Germline V lookup: CDR1 MDHEN, CDR2 SYDVKM. Trimming left V 4 bases short and J 8 bases short, with 18 bases between. CDR3 length equals 15 residues. DNA for the CDR3: TGTGCCAGCAGTTGGAGGGCAGGGTCATTAGACATTCAGTACTTC. Translated: CASSWRAGSLDIQYF. The whole variable domain, filled in from reference TRBV28 and TRBJ2-4, reads DVKVTQSSRYLVKRTGEKVFLECVQDMDHENMFWYRQDPGLGLRLIYFSYDVKMKEKGDIPEGYSVSREKKERFSLILESASTNQTSMYLCASSWRAGSLDIQYFGAGTRLSVL.

The chain combines TRBV4-3 with TRBJ1-1, with D possibly TRBD1 on 6 matching bases. Germline lookup yields CDR1 LGHNA and CDR2 YSLEER. Trimming stripped 5 bases from V and 1 base from J, with 11 bases between. The CDR3 has 14 amino acids. The CDR3 nucleotides are TGCGCCAGCAGCTACTCGACAGGGAACACTGAAGCTTTCTTT. Amino acid sequence: CASSYSTGNTEAFF.

The chain employs TRBV13 and TRBJ1-4; D gene ambiguous. Between the trimmed V and J ends, which lost 0 bases and 7 bases, there was a span of 9 bases. This CDR3 spans 14 amino acids. The germline V gene has CDR1 PRHDT and CDR2 FYEKMQ (reference sequence). The chain's CDR3 is CASSLGGSGEKLFF. CDR3 DNA sequence: TGTGCCAGCAGCTTAGGGGGGTCCGGTGAAAAACTGTTTTTT.

J is TRBJ1-5 and V is TRBV19; TRBD1 is a possible D gene (5 bases). Trimming left V 3 bases short and J 2 bases short, with 17 bases between. Germline V gene data show CDR1 as LNHDA and CDR2 as SQIVND (reference sequence). The CDR3 spans 17 residues. The CDR3 protein is CASSIHRMGGGNQPQHF. The CDR3 DNA sequence: TGTGCCAGTAGTATCCATAGAATGGGAGGGGGCAATCAGCCCCAGCATTTT.

The V call is TRBV7-2, the J call TRBJ1-1; a possible D gene is TRBD1 (6 bases). Trimming left V 1 base short and J 5 bases short, with 20 bases between. CDR3 length equals 17 residues. Germline loops: CDR1 SGHTA, CDR2 FQGNSA. The CDR3 is CASSLEGRTVPGTEAFF. The DNA of the CDR3 is TGTGCCAGCAGCTTAGAAGGAAGGACAGTCCCGGGGACTGAAGCTTTCTTT.

This clone was detected once. The rearrangement links TRBV6-2 or TRBV6-3 to TRBJ1-2; a possible D gene is TRBD1 (5 bases). CDR3 length equals 15 residues. V lost 2 bases and J 6 bases, leaving 16 bases between the germline ends. In germline, CDR1 is MNHEY, CDR2 SVGEGT. The CDR3 bases are TGTGCCAGCAGTTACACCCCCGGGGCCACCCATGGCTACACCTTC. Encoded protein: CASSYTPGATHGYTF.

This clone has only a few counts. The chain joins TRBV2 to TRBJ2-7; D gene unclear. Germline CDR1 is SNHLY and CDR2 is FYNNEI. The CDR3 is 13 amino acids. V was clipped by 6 bases and J by 0 bases, with 9 bases between them. This CDR3 reads CASRSGYSYEQYF. For the CDR3, the DNA is TGTGCCAGCAGGTCAGGCTACTCCTACGAGCAGTACTTC. Using reference TRBV2 and TRBJ2-7 for the parts outside the CDR3, the full variable domain is EPEVTQTPSHQVTQMGQEVILRCVPISNHLYFYWYRQILGQKVEFLVSFYNNEISEKSEIFDDQFSVERPDGSNFTLKIRSTKLEDSAMYFCASRSGYSYEQYFGPGTRLTVT.

The rearrangement joins TRBV9 to TRBJ2-2, with D maybe TRBD1 (6 bases). Germline CDR1 and CDR2: SGDLS and YYNGEE. The CDR3 runs to 15 residues. Trimming shortened V by 4 bases and J by 5 bases, and 15 bases separated the two germline ends. The chain's CDR3 is CASSPRQGWTGELFF. CDR3 nucleotides: TGTGCCAGCAGCCCCCGGCAGGGGTGGACCGGGGAGCTGTTTTTT.

The J gene is TRBJ2-5, the V gene TRBV10-2; 7 bases line up with TRBD2. This CDR3 region has 14 residues. With 6 bases clipped from V and 3 bases from J, the junction kept 7 bases outside the gene matches. Germline V gene lookup returns CDR1 WSHSY and CDR2 SAAADI. For the CDR3, the DNA is TGCGCCAGCAGCCTTGGACTAGAGAAAGAGACCCAGTACTTC. Translated, it gives CASSLGLEKETQYF.

The rearrangement joins TRBV10-3 to TRBJ1-1; D is perhaps TRBD1 (5 bases). CDR1 ENHRY and CDR2 SYGVKD come from the germline V gene. CDR3 length: 15 residues. Trimming took 10 bases from V and 1 from J, leaving 19 bases between them. CDR3: CATGTRLGENTEAFF. In DNA, the CDR3 is TGTGCCACCGGGACTCGTCTGGGAGAGAACACTGAAGCTTTCTTT.

The V call is TRBV12-2, the J call TRBJ1-6. TRBV12-2 is marked as a pseudogene. This CDR3 contains 12 residues. The chain's CDR3 is CASRPVYSPLHF. CDR3 in DNA: TGTGCAAGTCGCCCCGTGTATTCACCCCTCCACTTT.

The chain couples TRBV6-6 to TRBJ1-2, with TRBD1 matching 9 bases. Germline V gene data show CDR1 as MNHNY and CDR2 as SVGAGI (reference sequence). The CDR3 sequence is 13 residues long. The V gene end was trimmed by 11 bases and the J gene end by 2 bases; junction bases not matched to a gene: 6. This CDR3 is CAGRTGANYGYTF. CDR3 DNA sequence: TGTGCCGGAAGGACAGGGGCCAACTATGGCTACACCTTC.

This chain uses TRBV2 with TRBJ2-5; D tentatively reads TRBD1 or TRBD2 (6 bases each). The CDR3 spans 12 residues. Germline CDR1 SNHLY, CDR2 FYNNEI. V lost 7 bases to trimming and J lost 5 bases, with 11 bases between them. The CDR3 loop is CASITGRETQYF. Written as DNA, the CDR3 is TGTGCCAGCATAACAGGGAGGGAGACCCAGTACTTC.

Comments on this clone: Other DNA sequences in the same sample also yield this CDR3. The chain couples TRBV19 to TRBJ2-3; D is unresolved. This CDR3 contains 13 residues. Germline CDR1 is LNHDA and CDR2 is SQIVND (reference sequence). With 3 bases removed from V and 4 bases from J, the gap between germline ends came to 8 bases. CDR3 region: CASSIGFSDTQYF. The CDR3 coding sequence is TGTGCCAGTAGTATTGGGTTCTCAGATACGCAGTATTTT.